The rows below give T cell receptor beta chains drawn from one sample of a study of blood T cell repertoires in COVID-19. The method was immunoSEQ multiplex PCR; TCRdb's version includes in-frame clones alone and lacks a portion of them. Among approximately 260,000 clones, around 90% were seen once, and the ten largest hold roughly 10%. Sequencing was done on a sample of peripheral blood. These receptors all come from a woman in her seventies with COVID-19, enrolled during active disease. Each CDR3 is given with its conserved first and last residue. Fields, in order: J gene, D gene, CDR3 length, clone size, V gene, CDR3 DNA, CDR3 protein. D genes are given only for firm matches. Size is stated for part of the rows, as once, few or many counts, or as a class when the clone is expanded.

TRBJ1-3 | . | 14 | once | TRBV19 | TGTGCCAGTAGCAACCAGGGTGCTGGAAACACCATATATTTT | CASSNQGAGNTIYF
TRBJ2-2 | TRBD2 | 17 | . | TRBV5-1 | TGCGCCAGCAGCTTGGGGTCTAGCGGGAGCGGATTCCGGGAGCTGTTTTTT | CASSLGSSGSGFRELFF
TRBJ2-7 | . | 14 | . | TRBV28 | TGTGCCAGCAGAGGCACCAGGGCCCTCTACGAGCAGTACTTC | CASRGTRALYEQYF
TRBJ2-1 | TRBD2 | 15 | . | TRBV5-1 | TGCGCCAGCAGCAGCACTAGCGGGGGGTACAATGAGCAGTTCTTC | CASSSTSGGYNEQFF
TRBJ2-7 | TRBD1 | 14 | . | TRBV5-1 | TGCGCCAGCAGCTTGGGACAGGGGGTCGGCGAGCAGTACTTC | CASSLGQGVGEQYF
TRBJ1-2 | . | 13 | . | TRBV7-9 | TGTGCCAGCACCCTATGGGCTGCCCAAGGCTACACCTTC | CASTLWAAQGYTF
TRBJ2-2 | TRBD1 | 14 | . | TRBV6-1 | TGTGCCAGCAGGACAGGGCCGAAGGGCGGGGAGCTGTTTTTT | CASRTGPKGGELFF
TRBJ1-1 | . | 13 | . | TRBV30 | TGTGCCTGGAGCGGGGTGGGCCCGAATGAAGCTTTCTTT | CAWSGVGPNEAFF
TRBJ2-7 | TRBD2 | 13 | once | TRBV19 | TGTGCCAGTAGTAGGACTAGTATCTACGAGCAGTACTTC | CASSRTSIYEQYF
TRBJ2-3 | . | 14 | . | TRBV5-1 | TGCGCCAGCAGCGCGGGGACAGCCACAGATACGCAGTATTTT | CASSAGTATDTQYF
TRBJ1-2 | . | 15 | . | TRBV19 | TGTGCCAGTAGAAATCGGGGGGCGCATAGTCATGGCTACACCTTC | CASRNRGAHSHGYTF
TRBJ1-1 | TRBD1 | 13 | . | TRBV3-1/TRBV3-2 | TGTGCCAGCAGCCAGTCGGGGACAGGAGAAGCTTTCTTT | CASSQSGTGEAFF
TRBJ2-5 | . | 16 | . | TRBV11-1 | TGTGCCAGCAGCCGACAGGCAGGGGCCCTTCAAGAGACCCAGTACTTC | CASSRQAGALQETQYF
TRBJ2-3 | . | 14 | . | TRBV7-8 | TGTGCCAGCAGCTTAGGCCCAGGCACAGATACGCAGTATTTT | CASSLGPGTDTQYF
TRBJ2-7 | TRBD2 | 16 | few | TRBV6-1 | TGTGCCAGCAGTGAAGGACTAGCGGGAGGGATAGACGAGCAGTACTTC | CASSEGLAGGIDEQYF
TRBJ2-7 | . | 13 | . | TRBV21-1 | TGTGCCAGCAGCAGGCGGACAGTGTACGAGCAGTACTTC | CASSRRTVYEQYF
TRBJ1-1 | . | 14 | . | TRBV11-2 | TGTGCCAGCAGCTTCACACCTTTGAACACTGAAGCTTTCTTT | CASSFTPLNTEAFF
TRBJ2-3 | TRBD2 | 17 | . | TRBV5-1 | TGCGCCAGCAGCCTAGGGGGGACTAGCGGGAGAACAGATACGCAGTATTTT | CASSLGGTSGRTDTQYF
TRBJ2-5 | TRBD2 | 15 | . | TRBV28 | TGTGCCAGTAACCCCGGGACTAGCTATCGGGAGACCCAGTACTTC | CASNPGTSYRETQYF
TRBJ2-2 | . | 16 | . | TRBV3-1/TRBV3-2 | TGTGCCAGCAGCCATTCCGGGACTTTGGGGTCCGGGGAGCTGTTTTTT | CASSHSGTLGSGELFF
TRBJ1-5 | TRBD1 | 15 | few | TRBV3-1/TRBV3-2 | TGTGCCAGCAGCCAGTACGGGACAGCCGATCAGCCCCAGCATTTT | CASSQYGTADQPQHF
TRBJ2-7 | . | 14 | . | TRBV6-6 | TGTGCCAGCAAGCGCACGGAGAGCTCCTACGAGCAGTACTTC | CASKRTESSYEQYF
TRBJ2-7 | . | 11 | . | TRBV10-3 | TGTGCCATCAGTGGACTTTACGAGCAGTACTTC | CAISGLYEQYF
TRBJ1-1 | TRBD1 | 14 | . | TRBV14 | TGTGCCAGCAGCCAAGAGGTTGACAGGGCTGAAGCTTTCTTT | CASSQEVDRAEAFF
TRBJ1-5 | . | 13 | . | TRBV11-3 | TGTGCCAGCAGCTCGAGCCCCAATCAGCCCCAGCATTTT | CASSSSPNQPQHF
TRBJ2-7 | . | 13 | . | TRBV7-3 | TGTGCCAGCAGCTTAACAGCCTCCTACGAGCAGTACTTC | CASSLTASYEQYF
TRBJ2-6 | . | 18 | . | TRBV6-1 | TGTGCCAGCAGTGTAAACAGGGAGTCCTTCTCTGGGGCCAACGTCCTGACTTTC | CASSVNRESFSGANVLTF
TRBJ2-1 | . | 14 | few | TRBV7-2 | TGTGCCAGCAGCTTAGACGCAGGTTCTAATGAGCAGTTCTTC | CASSLDAGSNEQFF
TRBJ1-5 | . | 15 | . | TRBV5-5 | TGTGCCAGCAGCTTCCGAGTCGCAGGGCTTCAGCCCCAGCATTTT | CASSFRVAGLQPQHF
TRBJ2-6 | . | 12 | . | TRBV6-5 | TGTGCCAGCAGTCGTGGGGCCAACGTCCTGACTTTC | CASSRGANVLTF
TRBJ1-1 | TRBD1 | 15 | . | TRBV28 | TGTGCCAGCAGTACATCGACAGGGCTGGGGACTGAAGCTTTCTTT | CASSTSTGLGTEAFF
TRBJ1-3 | . | 14 | . | TRBV10-3 | TGTGCCATCGCCGACAGCCTCTCTGGAAACACCATATATTTT | CAIADSLSGNTIYF
TRBJ2-6 | . | 15 | . | TRBV29-1 | TGCAGCGTTGAAACCCGGGACTCTGGGGCCAACGTCCTGACTTTC | CSVETRDSGANVLTF
TRBJ2-1 | TRBD2 | 14 | once | TRBV25-1 | TGTGCCAGTAGGACTAGCGGGAGACCCAATGAGCAGTTCTTC | CASRTSGRPNEQFF
TRBJ2-1 | TRBD2 | 15 | . | TRBV27 | TGTGCCAGCAAATCACTAGCGGGAGGGCCTTATGAGCAGTTCTTC | CASKSLAGGPYEQFF
TRBJ1-2 | . | 14 | . | TRBV28 | TGTGCCAGCAGGTTACAGGGTTTATACTATGGCTACACCTTC | CASRLQGLYYGYTF
TRBJ1-3 | TRBD1 | 16 | . | TRBV7-2 | TGTGCCAGCAGCTTAGCCGGGACAGCCTCTGGAAACACCATATATTTT | CASSLAGTASGNTIYF
TRBJ1-1 | TRBD1 | 14 | . | TRBV19 | TGTGCCAGTAAGACAGGGGATCTGAACACTGAAGCTTTCTTT | CASKTGDLNTEAFF
TRBJ1-2 | TRBD1 | 16 | . | TRBV5-1 | TGCGCCAGCAGCTTGGTGCCGGGACAGGGGGCCTCTGGCTACACCTTC | CASSLVPGQGASGYTF
TRBJ2-2 | TRBD2 | 16 | . | TRBV5-1 | TGCGCCAGCAGCTTGGGACTAGCGAGGGGCACCGGGGAGCTGTTTTTT | CASSLGLARGTGELFF
TRBJ2-7 | TRBD1 | 13 | once | TRBV6-4 | TGTGCCAGCAGTGACAGGGGGCACTACGAGCAGTACTTC | CASSDRGHYEQYF
TRBJ2-3 | TRBD2 | 12 | . | TRBV9 | TGTGCCAGCAGCATTAGCGGGAGTACGCAGTATTTT | CASSISGSTQYF